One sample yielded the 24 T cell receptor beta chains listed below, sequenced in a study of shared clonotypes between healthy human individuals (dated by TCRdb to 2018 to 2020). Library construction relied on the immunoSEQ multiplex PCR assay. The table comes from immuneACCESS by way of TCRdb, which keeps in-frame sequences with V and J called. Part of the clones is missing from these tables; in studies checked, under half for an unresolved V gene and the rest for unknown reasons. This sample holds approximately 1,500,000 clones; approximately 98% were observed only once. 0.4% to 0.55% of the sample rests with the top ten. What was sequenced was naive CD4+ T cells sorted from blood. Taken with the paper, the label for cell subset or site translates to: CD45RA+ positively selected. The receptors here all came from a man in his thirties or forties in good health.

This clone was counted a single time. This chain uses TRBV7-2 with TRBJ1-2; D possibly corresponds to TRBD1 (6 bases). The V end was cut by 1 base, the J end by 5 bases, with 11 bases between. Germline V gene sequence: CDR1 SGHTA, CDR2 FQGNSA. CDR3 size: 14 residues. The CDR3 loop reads CASSLDQGWYGYTF. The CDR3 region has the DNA TGTGCCAGCAGCTTAGATCAGGGGTGGTATGGCTACACCTTC.

CDR3 DNA: TGTGCCAGCACCGGAAAGGTAGGGTTGTGCAATCAGCCCCAGCATTTT. Its protein product is CASTGKVGLCNQPQHF. The chain employs TRBV7-7 and TRBJ1-5; D gene ambiguous. The V gene lost 7 bases and the J gene lost 2 bases, with 18 bases spanning the gap. The germline CDR1 and CDR2 sequences are SSHAT and FNYEAQ (reference sequence). CDR3 size: 16 residues.

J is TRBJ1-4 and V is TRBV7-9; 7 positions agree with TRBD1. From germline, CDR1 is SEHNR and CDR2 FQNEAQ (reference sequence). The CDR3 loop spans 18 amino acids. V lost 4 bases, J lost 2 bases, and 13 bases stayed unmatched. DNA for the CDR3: TGTGCCAGCAGCTCTTGGACGACAAGGGGGCTTACTAATGAAAAACTGTTTTTT. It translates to CASSSWTTRGLTNEKLFF.

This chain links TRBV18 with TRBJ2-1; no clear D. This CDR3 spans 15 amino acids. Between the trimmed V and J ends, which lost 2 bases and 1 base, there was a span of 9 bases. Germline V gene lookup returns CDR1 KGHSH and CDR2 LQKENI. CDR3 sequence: CASSPERVSYNEQFF. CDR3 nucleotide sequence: TGTGCCAGCTCACCAGAGCGCGTATCCTACAATGAGCAGTTCTTC.

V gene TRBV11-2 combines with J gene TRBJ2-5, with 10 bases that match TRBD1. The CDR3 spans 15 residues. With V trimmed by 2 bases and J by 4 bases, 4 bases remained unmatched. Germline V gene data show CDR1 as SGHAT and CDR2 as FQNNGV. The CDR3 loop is CASSLPGQGRETQYF. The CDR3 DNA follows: TGTGCCAGCAGCTTACCGGGACAGGGGCGAGAGACCCAGTACTTC.

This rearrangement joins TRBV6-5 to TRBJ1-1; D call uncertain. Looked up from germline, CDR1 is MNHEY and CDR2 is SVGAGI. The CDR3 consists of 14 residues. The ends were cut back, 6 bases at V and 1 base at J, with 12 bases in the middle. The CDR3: CASREREANTEAFF. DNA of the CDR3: TGTGCCAGCAGAGAAAGGGAGGCGAACACTGAAGCTTTCTTT.

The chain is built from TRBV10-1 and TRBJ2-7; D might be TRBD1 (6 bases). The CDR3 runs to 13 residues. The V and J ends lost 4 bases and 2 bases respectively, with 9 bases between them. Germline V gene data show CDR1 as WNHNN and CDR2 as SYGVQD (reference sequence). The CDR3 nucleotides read TGCGCCAGCAGTGGACAGGAAACCTACGAGCAGTACTTC. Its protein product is CASSGQETYEQYF.

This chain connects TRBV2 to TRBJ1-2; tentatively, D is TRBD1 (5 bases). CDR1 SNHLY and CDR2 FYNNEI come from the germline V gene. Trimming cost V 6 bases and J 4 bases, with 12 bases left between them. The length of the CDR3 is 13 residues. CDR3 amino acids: CASRTVVIYGYTF. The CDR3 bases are TGTGCCAGCAGGACAGTGGTTATCTATGGCTACACCTTC.

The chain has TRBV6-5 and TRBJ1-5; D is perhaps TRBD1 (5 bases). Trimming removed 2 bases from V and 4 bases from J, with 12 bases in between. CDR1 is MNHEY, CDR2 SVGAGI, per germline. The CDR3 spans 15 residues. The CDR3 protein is CASSYGKGRNQPQHF. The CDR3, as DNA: TGTGCCAGCAGTTACGGAAAGGGGCGGAATCAGCCCCAGCATTTT.

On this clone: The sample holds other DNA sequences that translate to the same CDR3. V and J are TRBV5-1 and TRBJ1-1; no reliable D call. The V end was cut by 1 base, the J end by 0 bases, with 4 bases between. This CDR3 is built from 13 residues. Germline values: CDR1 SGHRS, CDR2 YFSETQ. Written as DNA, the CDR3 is TGCGCCAGCAGCTTGAGTGTGAACACTGAAGCTTTCTTT. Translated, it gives CASSLSVNTEAFF. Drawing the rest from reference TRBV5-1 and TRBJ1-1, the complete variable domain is KAGVTQTPRYLIKTRGQQVTLSCSPISGHRSVSWYQQTPGQGLQFLFEYFSETQRNKGNFPGRFSGRQFSNSRSEMNVSTLELGDSALYLCASSLSVNTEAFFGQGTRLTVV.

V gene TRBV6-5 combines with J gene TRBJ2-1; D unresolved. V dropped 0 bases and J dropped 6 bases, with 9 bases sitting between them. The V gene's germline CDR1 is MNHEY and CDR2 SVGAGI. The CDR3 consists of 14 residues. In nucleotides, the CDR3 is TGTGCCAGCAGTTACTCGAGAAATGGCAATGAGCAGTTCTTC. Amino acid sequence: CASSYSRNGNEQFF.

This chain's CDR3 is CASSLVSRNQPQHF. The CDR3 DNA sequence: TGTGCCAGCAGTTTAGTTTCCAGAAATCAGCCCCAGCATTTT. The chain carries TRBV28 and TRBJ1-5; D not certain. Trimming cost V 2 bases and J 4 bases, with 9 bases left between them. Germline V gives CDR1 MDHEN, CDR2 SYDVKM. CDR3 length equals 14 residues.

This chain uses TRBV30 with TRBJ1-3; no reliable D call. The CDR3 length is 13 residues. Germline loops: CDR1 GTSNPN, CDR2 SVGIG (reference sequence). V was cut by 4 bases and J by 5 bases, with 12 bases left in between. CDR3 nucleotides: TGTGCCTGGACCCTCGGGCGTCGAAACACCATATATTTT. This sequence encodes CAWTLGRRNTIYF. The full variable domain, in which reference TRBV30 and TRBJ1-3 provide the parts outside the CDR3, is SQTIHQWPATLVQPVGSPLSLECTVEGTSNPNLYWYRQAAGRGLQLLFYSVGIGQISSEVPQNLSASRPQDRQFILSSKKLLLSDSGFYLCAWTLGRRNTIYFGEGSWLTVV.

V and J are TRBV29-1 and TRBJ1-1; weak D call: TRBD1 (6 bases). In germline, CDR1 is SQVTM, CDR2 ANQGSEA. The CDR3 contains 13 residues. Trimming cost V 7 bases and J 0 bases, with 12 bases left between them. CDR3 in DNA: TGCAGCGGACGGGACACCATGAACACTGAAGCTTTCTTT. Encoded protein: CSGRDTMNTEAFF.

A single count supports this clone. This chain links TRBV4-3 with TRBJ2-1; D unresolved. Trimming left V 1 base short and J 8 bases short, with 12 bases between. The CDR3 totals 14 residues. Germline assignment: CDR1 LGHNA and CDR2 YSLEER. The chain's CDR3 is CASSQGKRADEQFF. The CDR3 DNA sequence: TGCGCCAGCAGCCAAGGGAAAAGGGCGGATGAGCAGTTCTTC.

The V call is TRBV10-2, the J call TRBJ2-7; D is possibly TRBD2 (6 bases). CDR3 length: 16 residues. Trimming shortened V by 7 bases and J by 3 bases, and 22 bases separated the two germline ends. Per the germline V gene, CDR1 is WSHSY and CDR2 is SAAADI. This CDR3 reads CASTPQRGGMDYEQYF. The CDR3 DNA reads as TGCGCCAGCACCCCCCAAAGGGGCGGGATGGACTACGAGCAGTACTTC.

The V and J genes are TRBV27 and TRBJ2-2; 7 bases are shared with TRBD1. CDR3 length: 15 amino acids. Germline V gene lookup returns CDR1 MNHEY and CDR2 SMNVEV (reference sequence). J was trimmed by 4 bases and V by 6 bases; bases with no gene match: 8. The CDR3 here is CASRRDRIITGELFF. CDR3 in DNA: TGTGCCAGCAGAAGGGACAGAATAATCACCGGGGAGCTGTTTTTT.

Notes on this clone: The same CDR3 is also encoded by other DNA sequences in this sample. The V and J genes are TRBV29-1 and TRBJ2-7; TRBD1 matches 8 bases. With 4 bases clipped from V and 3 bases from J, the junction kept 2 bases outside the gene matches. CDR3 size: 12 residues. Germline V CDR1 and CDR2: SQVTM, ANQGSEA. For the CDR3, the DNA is TGCAGCGTTGGGACAGGGAGCTACGAGCAGTACTTC. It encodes CSVGTGSYEQYF.

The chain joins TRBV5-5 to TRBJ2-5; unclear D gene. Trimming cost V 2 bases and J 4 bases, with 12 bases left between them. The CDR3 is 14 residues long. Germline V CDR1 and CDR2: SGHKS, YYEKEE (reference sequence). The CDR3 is CASSFSGSIETQYF. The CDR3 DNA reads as TGTGCCAGCAGCTTTTCGGGTAGCATAGAGACCCAGTACTTC. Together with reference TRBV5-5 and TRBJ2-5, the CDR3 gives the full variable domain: DAGVTQSPTHLIKTRGQQVTLRCSPISGHKSVSWYQQVLGQGPQFIFQYYEKEERGRGNFPDRFSARQFPNYSSELNVNALLLGDSALYLCASSFSGSIETQYFGPGTRLLVL.

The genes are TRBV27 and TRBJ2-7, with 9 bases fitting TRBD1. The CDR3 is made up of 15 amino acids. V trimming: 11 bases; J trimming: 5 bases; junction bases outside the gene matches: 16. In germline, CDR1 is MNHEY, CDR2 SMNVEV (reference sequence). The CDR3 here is CAVRASGQGLDEQYF. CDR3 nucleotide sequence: TGTGCCGTTCGCGCCTCGGGACAGGGATTGGACGAGCAGTACTTC.

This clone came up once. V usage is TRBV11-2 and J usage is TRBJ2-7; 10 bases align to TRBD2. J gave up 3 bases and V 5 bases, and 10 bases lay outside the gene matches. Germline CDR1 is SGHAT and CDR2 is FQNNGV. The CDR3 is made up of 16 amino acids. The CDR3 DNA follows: TGTGCCAGCAGCACCTCCCGGGGACTAGCGCTCTACGAGCAGTACTTC. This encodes CASSTSRGLALYEQYF.

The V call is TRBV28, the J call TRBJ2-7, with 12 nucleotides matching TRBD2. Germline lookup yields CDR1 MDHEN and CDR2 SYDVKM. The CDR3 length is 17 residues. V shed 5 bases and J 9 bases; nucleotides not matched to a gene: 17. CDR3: CASSPWGLAGTLRAQYF. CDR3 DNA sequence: TGTGCCAGCAGTCCCTGGGGACTAGCGGGTACTCTACGAGCGCAGTACTTC.

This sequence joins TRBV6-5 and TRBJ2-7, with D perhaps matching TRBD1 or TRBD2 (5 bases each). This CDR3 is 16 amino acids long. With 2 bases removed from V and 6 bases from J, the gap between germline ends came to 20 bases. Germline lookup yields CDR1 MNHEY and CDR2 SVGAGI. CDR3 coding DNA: TGTGCCAGCAGTTACAAGCCGTATTCCGGGGCGGGCGAGCAGTACTTC. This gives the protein CASSYKPYSGAGEQYF.

Written as DNA, the CDR3 is TGTGCCAGCTCTACCGAATCGGTAACAGATACGCAGTATTTT. Translating gives CASSTESVTDTQYF. The chain uses TRBV18 and TRBJ2-3; D is ambiguous. This CDR3 is built from 14 residues. Germline lookup yields CDR1 KGHSH and CDR2 LQKENI. V was trimmed by 6 bases and J by 3 bases, leaving 13 bases between them.